This T cell receptor beta chain was sequenced in a study of CD8 T cells in Susac syndrome (dated by TCRdb to 2018 to 2020). With regard to the full study: The study used repertoire sequencing to test whether antigen drove CD8+ T cell activation and differentiation in Susac syndrome. Clonality of the CD8+ T cell repertoire was compared between over 10 healthy donors, about 14 Susac syndrome patients and some 15 multiple sclerosis patients. Broad study findings and their caveats: The study acknowledged that relatively few individuals were included in the TCR sequencing and HLA analysis.

RNA was extracted using the RNeasy kit, and about 0.5 to 1 ug of the RNA was reverse transcribed with random hexamers. The immunoSEQ multiplex PCR assay, which covers 54 Vbeta and 13 Jbeta segments, was used to amplify TCR beta CDR3 regions. PCR amplification bias was corrected using a synthetic template baseline for primer optimization and computational correction. The published analysis was carried out like this. Only productive sequences were kept, with reads annotated to V, D and J genes according to IMGT and analyzed in immunoSEQ Analyzer. Clonality was calculated as one minus the Shannon entropy normalized by log2 of the number of productive unique sequences. Public and private clones were assessed among the 100 most prevalent clones of each patient and control. A clone was defined as Susac-specific if it was absent from the healthy and MS cohorts, from around 960 published viral clones and from other ImmuneACCESS disease sequences. TCRdb cleaned the public reads at Q25 with fastp, built clones with MiXCR and kept in-frame beta chains. Each CDR3 protein gets just one entry, which takes the most common genes and DNA from the rows behind it. These V and J calls rely on TCRdb rather than the paper's analysis. This sample comprises approximately 90,000 distinct CDR3 sequences, approximately 95% of them detected only once. The top ten constitute roughly 0.32% of the sample.

There are 15 amino acids in the CDR3, from cysteine to phenylalanine inclusive. Just CDR3 DNA is preserved here, 45 bases in frame from base 1. V is cut back by 1 base and J by 6 bases, with 4 bases in the junction unmatched. Taken from the germline V gene, the CDR1 and CDR2 loops are SGHVS and FQNEAQ. Turning to this clonotype: The target of this receptor is not known. The input lacks base qualities; no much larger clone sits a single base away.

Peripheral blood CD8+ and CD4+ T cells from healthy donors, Susac syndrome patients and multiple sclerosis patients were profiled using high-throughput TCR beta sequencing. The healthy donors served as controls matched for age and sex. Bulk CD8+ and CD4+ T cells were purified by magnetic negative isolation, while CD8+ TEMRA cells were enriched using FACS. Blood was drawn into EDTA tubes, processed within 24 hours, and PBMCs were isolated by density gradient centrifugation. PBMCs destined for TCR sequencing were cryopreserved in liquid nitrogen and later thawed in a 37 °C water bath. Purity of sorted or isolated CD4+, CD8+ and CD8+ TEMRA cells was at least 90%.

The sequence came from a human donor in good health. Here the chain combines TRBV7-8 and TRBJ2-1, and TRBD1 matches 9 of the central bases. The sequenced sample consisted of CD8+ T cells from PBMCs. The CDR3 amino acid sequence is: CASSLEGQGFNEQFF. The DNA reads as follows: TGTGCCAGCAGCTTAGAGGGACAGGGTTTCAATGAGCAGTTCTTC.